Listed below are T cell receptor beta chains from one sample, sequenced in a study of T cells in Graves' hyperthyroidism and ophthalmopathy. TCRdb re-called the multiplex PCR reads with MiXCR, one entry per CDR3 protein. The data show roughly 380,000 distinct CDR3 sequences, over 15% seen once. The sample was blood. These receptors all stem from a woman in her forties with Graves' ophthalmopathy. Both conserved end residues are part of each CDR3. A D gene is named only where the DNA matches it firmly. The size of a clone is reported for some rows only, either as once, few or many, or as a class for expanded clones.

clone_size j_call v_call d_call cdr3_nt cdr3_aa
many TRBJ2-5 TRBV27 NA TGTGCCAGCAGTCCACAACCGGGACGGCCGTACCAAGAGACCCAGTACTTC CASSPQPGRPYQETQYF
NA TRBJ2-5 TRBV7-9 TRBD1 TGTGCCAGCAGCTCGGTCAGGGACAGCCTCCAAGAGACCCAGTACTTC CASSSVRDSLQETQYF
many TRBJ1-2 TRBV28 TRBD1 TGTGCCAGCAGTCGGGACAGGGGTACCAATGGCTATGGCTACACCTTC CASSRDRGTNGYGYTF
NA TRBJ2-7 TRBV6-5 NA TGTGCCAGCAGTTACTCGACCCGAGATCAGGGGTACGAGCAGTACTTC CASSYSTRDQGYEQYF
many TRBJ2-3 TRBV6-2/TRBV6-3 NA TGTGCCAGCATGAGGGGCGCGGATACGCAGTATTTT CASMRGADTQYF
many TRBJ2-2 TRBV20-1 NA TGCAGTGCTAGAGATTGGTCAGAGAACACCGGGGAGCTGTTTTTT CSARDWSENTGELFF
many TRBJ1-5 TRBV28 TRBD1 TGTGCCAGCAGTTCACCGGGACAGGGAAGGTTTCAGCCCCAGCATTTT CASSSPGQGRFQPQHF
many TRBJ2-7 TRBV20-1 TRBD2 TGCAGTGCTTCAGAACTAGCGGGAGGTACCTACGAGCAGTACTTC CSASELAGGTYEQYF
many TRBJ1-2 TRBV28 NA TGTGCCAGCAGTGCTGCGGGACGGCCAATTAATTATGGCTACACCTTC CASSAAGRPINYGYTF
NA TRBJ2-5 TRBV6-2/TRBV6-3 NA TGTGCCAGCAGTTACTCTGCTCTGGGGGTGGAGACCCAGTACTTC CASSYSALGVETQYF
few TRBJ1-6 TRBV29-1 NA TGCAGCGCTCGCGAGGCGCATAATTCACCCCTCCACTTT CSAREAHNSPLHF
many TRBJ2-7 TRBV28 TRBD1 TGTGCCAGCATCTCCGGGACAGGCTCCTACGAGCAGTACTTC CASISGTGSYEQYF
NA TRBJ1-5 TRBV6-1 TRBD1 TGTGCCAGCAGTGAAGCTTGGGGCTGGGACAGGCGGTACAATCAGCCCCAGCATTTT CASSEAWGWDRRYNQPQHF
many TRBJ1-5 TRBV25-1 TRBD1 TGTGCCAGCACCTGTCCCGGGACAGGGACAGACAATAGCAATCAGCCCCAGCATTTT CASTCPGTGTDNSNQPQHF
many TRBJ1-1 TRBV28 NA TGTGCCAGCAGTTACGTGGAGTCGAGCACTGAAGCTTTCTTT CASSYVESSTEAFF
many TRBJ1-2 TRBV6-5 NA TGTGCCAGCAGTTACTCGGGATCTCTATATGGCTACACCTTC CASSYSGSLYGYTF
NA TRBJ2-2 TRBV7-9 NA TGTGCCAGCAGCCCCCGAGGGGGCACCGGGGAGCTGTTTTTT CASSPRGGTGELFF
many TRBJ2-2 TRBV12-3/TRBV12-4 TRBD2 TGTGCCAGCAGCCTAACTTTCGGACTAGCGGGGAACACCGGGGAGCTGTTTTTT CASSLTFGLAGNTGELFF
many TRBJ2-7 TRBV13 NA TGTGCCAGCAGCTTACAACGCTACGAGCAGTACTTC CASSLQRYEQYF
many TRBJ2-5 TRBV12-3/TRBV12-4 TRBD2 TGTGCCAGCAGTACAACTAGCGGGAGCCCCTACCAAGAGACCCAGTACTTC CASSTTSGSPYQETQYF
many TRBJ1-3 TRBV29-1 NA TGCAGCGTTCGGATGGGAAACACCATATATTTT CSVRMGNTIYF
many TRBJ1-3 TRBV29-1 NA TGCAGCGTTGCGGGGGCGAACACCATATATTTT CSVAGANTIYF
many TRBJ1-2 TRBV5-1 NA TGCGCCAGCAGCTTGGGGGTCCCCCCTCGCGGCTACACCTTC CASSLGVPPRGYTF
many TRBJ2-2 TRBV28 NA TGTGCCAGCAGTTTTCCCCCCGGGGCAACCGGGGAGCTGTTTTTT CASSFPPGATGELFF
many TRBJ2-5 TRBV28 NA TGTGCCAGCAGTCTGCGGGTTGGCAGGGGCCAACAAGAGACCCAGTACTTC CASSLRVGRGQQETQYF
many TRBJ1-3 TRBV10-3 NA TGTGCCATCGGGGTTGGAAACACCATATATTTT CAIGVGNTIYF
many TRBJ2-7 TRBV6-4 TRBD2 TGTGCCAGCAGGGCTCAGGGAGCTAGCGGGCTATACTACCTTCGCTCCGAGCAGTACTTC CASRAQGASGLYYLRSEQYF
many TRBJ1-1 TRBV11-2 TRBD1 TGTGCCAGCAGCTACGCGACAGGGGTCATGAACACTGAAGCTTTCTTT CASSYATGVMNTEAFF
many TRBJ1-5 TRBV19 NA TGTGCCAGTAGTGCGGTGAGGACGGCCTATAGCAATCAGCCCCAGCATTTT CASSAVRTAYSNQPQHF
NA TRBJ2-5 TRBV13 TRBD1 TGTGCCAGCAGTCCGGGGACAGCCAGGGAGACCCAGTACTTC CASSPGTARETQYF
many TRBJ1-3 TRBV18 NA TGTGCCAGCTCACTAGACAGCCTCTCTGGAAACACCATATATTTT CASSLDSLSGNTIYF
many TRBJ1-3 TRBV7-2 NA TGTGCCAGCAGCTTAGTAGTCGGGGGTTTGGACACCATATATTTT CASSLVVGGLDTIYF
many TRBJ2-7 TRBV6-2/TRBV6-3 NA TGTGCCAGCAGAAGCCCACCACAGGGCTACGAGCAGTACTTC CASRSPPQGYEQYF
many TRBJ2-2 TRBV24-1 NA TGTGCCACCAGTGATTTTGGGAGCGGGCTGAACACCGGGGAGCTGTTTTTT CATSDFGSGLNTGELFF
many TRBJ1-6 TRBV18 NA TGTGCCAGCTCACCCGGGGAGGGAAATTCACCCCTCCACTTT CASSPGEGNSPLHF
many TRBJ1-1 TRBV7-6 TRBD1 TGTGCCAGCAGCCCTACCGGACAGGGTGGACGTGAAGCTTTCTTT CASSPTGQGGREAFF
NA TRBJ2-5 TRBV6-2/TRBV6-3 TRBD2 TGTGCCAGCGATAGCGGGAATCAAGAGACCCAGTACTTC CASDSGNQETQYF